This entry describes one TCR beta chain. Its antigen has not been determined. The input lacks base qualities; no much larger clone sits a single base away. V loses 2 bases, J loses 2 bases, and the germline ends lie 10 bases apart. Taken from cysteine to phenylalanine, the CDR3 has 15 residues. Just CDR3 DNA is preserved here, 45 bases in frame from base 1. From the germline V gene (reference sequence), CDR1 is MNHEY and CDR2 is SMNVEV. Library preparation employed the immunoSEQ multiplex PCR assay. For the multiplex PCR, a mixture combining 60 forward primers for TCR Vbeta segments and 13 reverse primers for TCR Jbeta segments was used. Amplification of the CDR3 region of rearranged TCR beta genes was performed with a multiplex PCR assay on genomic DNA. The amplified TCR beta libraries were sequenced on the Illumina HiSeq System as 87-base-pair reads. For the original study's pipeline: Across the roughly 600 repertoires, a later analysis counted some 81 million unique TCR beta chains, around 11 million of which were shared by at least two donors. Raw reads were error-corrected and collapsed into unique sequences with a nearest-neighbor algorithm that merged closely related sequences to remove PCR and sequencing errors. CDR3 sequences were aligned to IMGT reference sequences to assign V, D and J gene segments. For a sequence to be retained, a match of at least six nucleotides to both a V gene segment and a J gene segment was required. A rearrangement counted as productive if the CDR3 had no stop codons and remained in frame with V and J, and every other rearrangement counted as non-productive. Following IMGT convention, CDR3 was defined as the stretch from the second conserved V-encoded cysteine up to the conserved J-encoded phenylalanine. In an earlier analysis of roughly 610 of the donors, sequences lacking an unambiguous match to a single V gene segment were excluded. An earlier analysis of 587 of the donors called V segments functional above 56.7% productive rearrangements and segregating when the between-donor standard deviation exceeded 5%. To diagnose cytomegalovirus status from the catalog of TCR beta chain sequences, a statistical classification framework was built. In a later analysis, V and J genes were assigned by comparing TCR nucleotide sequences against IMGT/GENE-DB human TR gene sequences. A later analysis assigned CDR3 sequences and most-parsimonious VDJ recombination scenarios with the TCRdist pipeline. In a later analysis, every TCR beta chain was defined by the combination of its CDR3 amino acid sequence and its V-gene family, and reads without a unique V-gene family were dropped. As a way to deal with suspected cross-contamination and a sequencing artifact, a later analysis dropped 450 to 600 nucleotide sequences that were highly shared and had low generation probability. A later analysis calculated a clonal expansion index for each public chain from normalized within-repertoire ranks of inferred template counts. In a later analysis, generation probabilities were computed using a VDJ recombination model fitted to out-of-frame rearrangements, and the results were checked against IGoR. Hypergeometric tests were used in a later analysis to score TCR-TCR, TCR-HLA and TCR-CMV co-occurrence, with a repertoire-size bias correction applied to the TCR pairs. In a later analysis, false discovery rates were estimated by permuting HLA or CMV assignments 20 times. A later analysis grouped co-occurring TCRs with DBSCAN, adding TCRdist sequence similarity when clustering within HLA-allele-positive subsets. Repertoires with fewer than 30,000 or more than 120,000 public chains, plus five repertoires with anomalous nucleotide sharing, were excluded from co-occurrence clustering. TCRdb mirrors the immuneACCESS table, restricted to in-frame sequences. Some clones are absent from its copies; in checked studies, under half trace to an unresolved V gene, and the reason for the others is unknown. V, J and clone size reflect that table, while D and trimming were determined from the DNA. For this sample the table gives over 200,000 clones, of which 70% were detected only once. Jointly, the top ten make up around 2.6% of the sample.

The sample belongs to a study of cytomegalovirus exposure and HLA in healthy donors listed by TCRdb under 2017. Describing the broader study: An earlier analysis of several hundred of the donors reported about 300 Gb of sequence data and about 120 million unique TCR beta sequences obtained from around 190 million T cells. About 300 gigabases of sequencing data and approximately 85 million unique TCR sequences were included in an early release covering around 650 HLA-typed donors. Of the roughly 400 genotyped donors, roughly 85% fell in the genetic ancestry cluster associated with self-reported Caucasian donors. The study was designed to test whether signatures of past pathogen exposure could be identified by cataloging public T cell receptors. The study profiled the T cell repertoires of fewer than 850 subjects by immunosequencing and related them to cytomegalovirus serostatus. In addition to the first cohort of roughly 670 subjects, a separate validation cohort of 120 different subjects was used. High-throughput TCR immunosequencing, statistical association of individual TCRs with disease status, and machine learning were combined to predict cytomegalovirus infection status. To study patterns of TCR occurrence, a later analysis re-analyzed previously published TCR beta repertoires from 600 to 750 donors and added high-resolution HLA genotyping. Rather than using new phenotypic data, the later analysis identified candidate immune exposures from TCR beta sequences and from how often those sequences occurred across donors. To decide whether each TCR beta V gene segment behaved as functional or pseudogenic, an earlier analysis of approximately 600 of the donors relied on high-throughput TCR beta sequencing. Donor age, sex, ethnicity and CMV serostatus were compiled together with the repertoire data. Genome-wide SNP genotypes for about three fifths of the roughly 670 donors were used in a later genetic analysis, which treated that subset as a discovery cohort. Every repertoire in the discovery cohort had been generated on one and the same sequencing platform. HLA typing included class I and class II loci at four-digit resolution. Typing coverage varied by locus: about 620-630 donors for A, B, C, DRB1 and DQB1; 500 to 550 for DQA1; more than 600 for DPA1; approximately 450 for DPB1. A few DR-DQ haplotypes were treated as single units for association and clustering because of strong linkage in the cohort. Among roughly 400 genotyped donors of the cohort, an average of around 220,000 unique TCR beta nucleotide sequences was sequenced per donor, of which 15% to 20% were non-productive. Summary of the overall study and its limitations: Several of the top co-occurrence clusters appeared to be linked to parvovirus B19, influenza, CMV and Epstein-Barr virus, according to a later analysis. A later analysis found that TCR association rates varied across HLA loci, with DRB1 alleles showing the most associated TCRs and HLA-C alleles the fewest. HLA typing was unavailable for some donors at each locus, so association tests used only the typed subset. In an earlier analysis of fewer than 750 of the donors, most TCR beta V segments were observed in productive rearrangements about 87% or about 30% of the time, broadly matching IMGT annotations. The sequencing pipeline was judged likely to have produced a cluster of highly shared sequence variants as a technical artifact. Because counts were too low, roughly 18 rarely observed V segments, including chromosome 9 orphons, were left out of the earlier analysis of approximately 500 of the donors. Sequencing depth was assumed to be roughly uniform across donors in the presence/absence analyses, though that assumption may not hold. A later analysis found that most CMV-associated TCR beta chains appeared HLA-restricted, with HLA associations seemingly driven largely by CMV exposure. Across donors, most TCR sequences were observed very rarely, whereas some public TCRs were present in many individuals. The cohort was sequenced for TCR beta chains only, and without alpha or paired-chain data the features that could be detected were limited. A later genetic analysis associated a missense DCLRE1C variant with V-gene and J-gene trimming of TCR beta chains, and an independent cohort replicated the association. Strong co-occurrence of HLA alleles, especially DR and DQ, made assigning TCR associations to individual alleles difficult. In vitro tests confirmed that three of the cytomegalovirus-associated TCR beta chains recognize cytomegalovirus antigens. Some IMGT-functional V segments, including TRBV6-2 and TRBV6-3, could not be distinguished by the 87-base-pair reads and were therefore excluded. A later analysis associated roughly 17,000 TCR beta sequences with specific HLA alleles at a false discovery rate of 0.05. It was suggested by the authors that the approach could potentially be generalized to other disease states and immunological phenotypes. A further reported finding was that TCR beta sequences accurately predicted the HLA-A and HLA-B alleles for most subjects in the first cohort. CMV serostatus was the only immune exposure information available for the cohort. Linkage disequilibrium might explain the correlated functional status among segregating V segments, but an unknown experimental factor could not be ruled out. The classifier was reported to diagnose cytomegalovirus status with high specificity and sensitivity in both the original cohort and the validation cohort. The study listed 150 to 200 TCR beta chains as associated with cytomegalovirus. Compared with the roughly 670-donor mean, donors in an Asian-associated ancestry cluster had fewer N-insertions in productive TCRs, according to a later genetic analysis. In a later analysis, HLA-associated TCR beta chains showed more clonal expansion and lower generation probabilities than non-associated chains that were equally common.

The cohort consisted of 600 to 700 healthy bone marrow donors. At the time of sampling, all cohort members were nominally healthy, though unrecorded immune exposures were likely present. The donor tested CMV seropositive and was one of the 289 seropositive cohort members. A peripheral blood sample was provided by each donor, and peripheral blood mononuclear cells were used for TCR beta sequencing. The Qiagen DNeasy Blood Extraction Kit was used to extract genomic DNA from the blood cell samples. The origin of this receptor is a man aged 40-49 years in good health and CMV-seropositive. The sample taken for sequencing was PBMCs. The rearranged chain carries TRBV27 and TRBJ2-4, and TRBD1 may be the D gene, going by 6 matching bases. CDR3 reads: CASSLNRDSKNIQYF. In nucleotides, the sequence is TGTGCCAGCAGTTTAAACAGGGATTCCAAAAACATTCAGTACTTC.